The entry below describes one TCR beta chain. This record comes from a study of long-term antiretroviral therapy in people with HIV. Sequencing used immunoSEQ v3.0 at survey level. TCRdb keeps only in-frame clones here, not all; method: immunoSEQ multiplex PCR. This sample yields roughly 38,000 clones, of which around three quarters are seen a single time; roughly 5.8% belongs to the top ten. The CDR3 runs to 14 residues. Deletions cut 2 bases from V and 3 bases from J, with 11 bases between. Germline CDR1 MNHNY, CDR2 SVGAGI (reference sequence). The specimen comprised unsorted PBMCs, sampled 3.4 years after starting antiretroviral therapy. This receptor was obtained from a young man with HIV. The rearrangement links TRBV6-6 to TRBJ2-7, with a weak D call TRBD1 (5 bases). The CDR3 loop is CASSYGQGNYEQYF. The CDR3 DNA sequence: TGTGCCAGCAGTTACGGCCAGGGAAACTACGAGCAGTACTTC.